The text below deals with one T cell receptor beta chain. Its antigen is still unknown. A read error may account for a junction end that differs from germline. The data are from a study of CD8+CD57+ T cells in acquired aplastic anemia listed by TCRdb under 2018. Study-wide context: DNA extracted from sorted CD4+ and CD8+ cells had a mean of about 3.3 ug, with a range of roughly 0.19 to 27.4 ug. CD8+CD57+ expansion was defined as a frequency above the mean frequency observed in healthy subjects. Results and caveats for the whole study, not just this receptor: Although 25 to 30 CD8+ CDR3 sequences were shared by patients and controls, these sequences appeared highly expressed in patients and within the immunodominant clones of patients. Patients and healthy controls showed no significant difference in CD8+ Simpson's diversity (P=0.060).

The CDR3 runs 13 amino acids, cysteine and phenylalanine included. Only CDR3 DNA is held: 39 bases, read in frame from base 1. CDR1 and CDR2, per the germline V gene (reference sequence), are DFQATT and SNEGSKA. TCR beta VDJ combination and CDR3 sequence profiling used genomic DNA as the template. TCR repertoire sequencing was run on an Illumina HiSeq 2000. The authors processed their data as follows. Repertoire assessment relied on Simpson's diversity index, CDR3 size and DJ length profiles, and TRBV/TRBJ rearrangement plots. The most abundant DNA sequence in the deep sequencing data was defined as the immunodominant clone. CDR3 amino acid sequences were checked for sharing across subjects and were also compared against the VDJdb database and published repertoires. Starting from the raw public reads, TCRdb applied fastp trimming at Q25, assembled clones with MiXCR and retained in-frame beta chains. Merged by CDR3 protein, the rows form single entries marked with the most common genes and DNA. The V and J calls were determined by TCRdb, not by the authors. Recorded for this sample are approximately 170,000 distinct CDR3 sequences; approximately 44% of them occurred a single time. The top ten clones comprise 3% to 4% of the sample.

Expansion of CD8+CD57+ cells had been shown by flow cytometry in the patients chosen for sequencing. Severe acquired aplastic anemia was diagnosed in all patients according to International Study of Aplastic Anemia and Agranulocytosis and Camitta criteria. No therapy had been received by the patients at the time of blood sampling. TCR repertoires of sorted CD4+ and CD8+ blood T cells from severe aplastic anemia patients and healthy subjects were deep-sequenced in the study. Patients were enrolled in the USA under clinicaltrials.gov protocols 00001620, 01623167, 00001397, 00071045, 00081523 and 00961064. Ficoll-Paque density gradient centrifugation was used to isolate peripheral blood mononuclear cells. Before DNA extraction, CD4+ and CD8+ T cells were sorted by FACS or by magnetic beads.

The sample taken for sequencing was sorted CD4+, CD8+, or CD8+CD57+ T cells (not recorded which) from PBMCs. The clonotype comes from a human donor with aplastic anemia. The chain links TRBV20-1 with TRBJ1-1; TRBD1 is a weak D gene call, 5 bases matching. The CDR3 in this case is CSAGTGRATEAFF. The base sequence is TGCAGTGCTGGGACGGGGCGGGCCACTGAAGCTTTCTTC.